This T cell receptor beta chain was found in a study of shared clonotypes between healthy human individuals. In the naive CD8 group, cells lacked CD45RO and were positively selected for CCR7, so terminally differentiated effector memory CD45RA+ cells were left out. A remark on this clone: Its antigen is unknown.

The CDR3 runs to 13 residues. Germline V lookup: CDR1 SGHAT, CDR2 FQNNGV. Generated by immunoSEQ multiplex PCR, the TCRdb table keeps only in-frame clones and is missing some. The top ten clones hold roughly 0.1% of a sample with some 630,000 clones, roughly 96% of them seen once. Study-wide results and caveats: Around 5% of naive CD4 clonotypes were shared across several donors.

The clonotype originates from a woman aged 25 to 39 in good health. V and J are TRBV11-2 and TRBJ2-5; D uncertain. With the DNA end fitting TRBJ2-7 better, the J assignment may be wrong. Material for sequencing was naive CD8+ T cells sorted from blood. CDR3 nucleotide sequence: TGTGCCAGCAGCTTAGAAAAGGTTTACGAGCAGTACTTC. It is translated as CASSLEKVYEQYF.